The 20 T cell receptor beta chains below were found in one sample sequenced in a study of cytomegalovirus exposure and HLA in healthy donors. With 60 Vbeta and 13 Jbeta primers, the PCR was carried out. The protocol was immunoSEQ multiplex PCR, while the TCRdb copy is restricted to in-frame clones and leaves out a portion. The data contain roughly 100,000 clones, around 77% of them singletons. Sequencing used PBMCs. The receptors come from a male donor in good health and CMV-seropositive.

The chain combines TRBV11-2 with TRBJ2-2; D is perhaps TRBD1 (7 bases). Trimming stripped 5 bases from V and 1 base from J, with 17 bases between. The CDR3 is made up of 17 amino acids. Germline assignment: CDR1 SGHAT and CDR2 FQNNGV. CDR3 sequence (DNA): TGTGCCAGCAGCCTAGGCGGGACAGAAAAGAACACCGGGGAGCTGTTTTTT. This codes for CASSLGGTEKNTGELFF.

This sequence joins TRBV28 and TRBJ2-1; D may be TRBD2 (5 bases). The germline CDR1 and CDR2 sequences are MDHEN and SYDVKM. With 8 bases removed from V and 1 base from J, the gap between germline ends came to 9 bases. There are 13 residues in the CDR3. For the CDR3, the DNA is TGTGCCAGCCGGGATCCTTCCTACAATGAGCAGTTCTTC. Translated: CASRDPSYNEQFF.

The table lists this clone with a count of one. The chain joins TRBV2 to TRBJ2-5, with unresolved D. The V end lost 4 bases, the J end lost 4 bases, and 7 bases lay between the germline ends. CDR3 length: 12 amino acids. Germline CDR1 is SNHLY and CDR2 is FYNNEI. CDR3 amino acids: CASSVTRETQYF. In DNA, the CDR3 is TGTGCCAGCAGTGTAACGAGAGAGACCCAGTACTTC.

This sequence joins TRBV5-8 and TRBJ1-2; 7 bases line up with TRBD1. The CDR3 loop spans 15 amino acids. V was pared by 2 bases and J by 5 bases, with 9 bases of the junction left unmatched. The V gene's germline CDR1 is SGHTS and CDR2 YDEGEE. DNA of the CDR3: TGTGCCAGCAGCTTAGACAGGGTGGGCCCGTATGGCTACACCTTC. This gives the protein CASSLDRVGPYGYTF.

The chain employs TRBV4-1 and TRBJ2-4; D is perhaps TRBD2 (7 bases). Germline CDR1 and CDR2: MGHRA and YSYEKL. The V end was cut by 2 bases, the J end by 1 base, with 18 bases between. There are 18 residues in the CDR3. CDR3 sequence reads: CASSQSGGGRQAKNIQYF. CDR3 coding DNA: TGCGCCAGCAGCCAAAGCGGCGGGGGCCGACAGGCCAAAAACATTCAGTACTTC.

This chain connects TRBV18 to TRBJ1-4; 9 nucleotides line up with TRBD1. This CDR3 has 15 residues. Germline V gene sequence: CDR1 KGHSH, CDR2 LQKENI. J was trimmed by 5 bases and V by 7 bases; bases with no gene match: 8. CDR3 sequence: CASFATGTGNEKLFF. The CDR3 DNA sequence: TGTGCCAGCTTTGCCACCGGGACAGGGAATGAAAAACTGTTTTTT.

This clone was observed a few times. This chain connects TRBV7-2 to TRBJ2-7, with 8 bases matching TRBD1. Germline V lookup: CDR1 SGHTA, CDR2 FQGNSA. The CDR3 extends over 14 amino acids. Trimming took 5 bases from V and 3 from J; bases not matched to a gene: 6. CDR3 sequence: CASSGGQGYYEQYF. CDR3 DNA: TGTGCCAGCAGCGGCGGACAGGGCTACTACGAGCAGTACTTC.

V gene TRBV5-1 combines with J gene TRBJ2-7, with 9 bases that match TRBD1. V lost 4 bases and J lost 6; bases outside the gene matches: 8. Germline V CDR1 and CDR2: SGHRS, YFSETQ. The CDR3 spans 14 residues. The CDR3 here is CASSLGTGIAEQYF. DNA of the CDR3: TGCGCCAGCAGCCTCGGGACAGGGATAGCCGAGCAGTACTTC. Drawing the rest from reference TRBV5-1 and TRBJ2-7, the complete variable domain is KAGVTQTPRYLIKTRGQQVTLSCSPISGHRSVSWYQQTPGQGLQFLFEYFSETQRNKGNFPGRFSGRQFSNSRSEMNVSTLELGDSALYLCASSLGTGIAEQYFGPGTRLTVT.

This clone was found once. J is TRBJ2-1 and V is TRBV19; perhaps TRBD2 as D (6 bases). The V gene lost 2 bases and the J gene lost 2 bases, with 25 bases spanning the gap. The length of the CDR3 is 20 residues. Germline CDR1 reads LNHDA; CDR2 reads SQIVND (reference sequence). CDR3 sequence reads: CASSIQVRPYTGTAYNEQFF. The CDR3 DNA follows: TGTGCCAGTAGTATACAGGTTAGGCCTTATACCGGGACTGCCTACAATGAGCAGTTCTTC.

The chain couples TRBV19 to TRBJ2-6, with a weak D call TRBD1 (5 bases). The germline V gene has CDR1 LNHDA and CDR2 SQIVND (reference sequence). This CDR3 spans 15 amino acids. V shed 5 bases and J shed 0 bases, with 8 bases lying between them. The CDR3 nucleotides are TGTGCCAGTAGTGGGGCAGCCTCTGGGGCCAACGTCCTGACTTTC. This translates into CASSGAASGANVLTF.

The chain couples TRBV2 to TRBJ2-6, with D tentatively TRBD2 (6 bases). Germline CDR1 SNHLY, CDR2 FYNNEI. V lost 3 bases to trimming and J lost 0 bases, with 15 bases between them. The CDR3 has 18 amino acids. This CDR3 reads CASSDVGTSNSGANVLTF. The DNA of the CDR3 is TGTGCCAGCAGTGACGTAGGGACTTCGAACTCTGGGGCCAACGTCCTGACTTTC.

V is TRBV5-4 and J is TRBJ1-2; D is undetermined. The CDR3 runs to 15 residues. The V end lost 0 bases, the J end lost 0 bases, and 9 bases lay between the germline ends. The germline V gene encodes CDR1 SGHNT and CDR2 YYREEE (reference sequence). This chain's CDR3 is CASSLGGAPNYGYTF. In DNA, the CDR3 is TGTGCCAGCAGCTTGGGGGGAGCTCCTAACTATGGCTACACCTTC. The complete variable domain, with remaining parts taken from reference TRBV5-4 and TRBJ1-2, reads ETGVTQSPTHLIKTRGQQVTLRCSSQSGHNTVSWYQQALGQGPQFIFQYYREEENGRGNFPPRFSGLQFPNYSSELNVNALELDDSALYLCASSLGGAPNYGYTFGSGTRLTVV.

This rearrangement joins TRBV19 to TRBJ2-5, with 9 nucleotides matching TRBD1. The J call could be wrong; TRBJ2-7 is a better fit for the DNA end. The CDR3 length is 14 residues. Germline values: CDR1 LNHDA, CDR2 SQIVND (reference sequence). Written as DNA, the CDR3 is TGTGCCAGTAGTACCGCGGACAGGGGTTACGAGCAGTACTTC. It is translated as CASSTADRGYEQYF.

The chain combines TRBV5-1 with TRBJ2-7; D is perhaps TRBD2 (6 bases). Trimming cost V 0 bases and J 4 bases, with 20 bases left between them. CDR1 SGHRS and CDR2 YFSETQ come from the germline V gene. The CDR3 has 17 residues. The CDR3 protein is CASSLGWSGSGIYEQYF. CDR3 coding DNA: TGCGCCAGCAGCTTGGGTTGGTCCGGGAGCGGTATTTACGAGCAGTACTTC.

The chain uses TRBV10-2 and TRBJ2-1; D not resolved. Germline assignment: CDR1 WSHSY and CDR2 SAAADI. V lost 0 bases and J 10 bases, leaving 13 bases between the germline ends. The CDR3 is 14 residues long. The CDR3 loop reads CASSESIASGEQFF. In DNA, the CDR3 is TGCGCCAGCAGTGAGTCGATAGCAAGTGGGGAGCAGTTCTTC.

This clone was observed a few times. The chain carries TRBV28 and TRBJ1-5; possible D gene TRBD1, 5 bases. The CDR3 is 14 amino acids. Between the trimmed V and J ends, which lost 5 bases and 4 bases, there was a span of 12 bases. From germline, CDR1 is MDHEN and CDR2 SYDVKM. The CDR3 loop is CASSPTDTNQPQHF. In nucleotides, the CDR3 is TGTGCCAGCAGTCCTACGGACACTAATCAGCCCCAGCATTTT.

This sequence joins TRBV7-2 and TRBJ2-3; D may be TRBD2 (6 bases). Between the trimmed V and J ends, which lost 5 bases and 2 bases, there was a span of 14 bases. Germline V CDR1 and CDR2: SGHTA, FQGNSA. The CDR3 is 15 amino acids. CDR3 nucleotides: TGTGCCAGCAGCCCACTGCGGGGATTCACAGATACGCAGTATTTT. Protein sequence: CASSPLRGFTDTQYF.

The rearrangement joins TRBV28 to TRBJ1-6; 10 nucleotides line up with TRBD1. Germline V lookup: CDR1 MDHEN, CDR2 SYDVKM. The CDR3 is 13 residues long. J lost 10 bases, V lost 3 bases, and 0 bases had no gene match. CDR3 DNA sequence: TGTGCCAGCAGTTTGGGACAGGGGTCACCCCTCCACTTT. Amino acid sequence: CASSLGQGSPLHF. The complete variable domain, with remaining parts taken from reference TRBV28 and TRBJ1-6, reads DVKVTQSSRYLVKRTGEKVFLECVQDMDHENMFWYRQDPGLGLRLIYFSYDVKMKEKGDIPEGYSVSREKKERFSLILESASTNQTSMYLCASSLGQGSPLHFGNGTRLTVT.

The rearrangement links TRBV19 to TRBJ2-5; possible D gene TRBD2, 6 bases. Germline V gene lookup returns CDR1 LNHDA and CDR2 SQIVND (reference sequence). V was shortened by 1 base and J by 5 bases, with 11 bases between the two germline ends. This CDR3 spans 14 amino acids. This CDR3 is CASSIVGGRETQYF. CDR3 DNA: TGTGCCAGTAGTATAGTAGGAGGGAGGGAGACCCAGTACTTC.

This clone was recorded a few times. This chain uses TRBV28 with TRBJ1-3; possible D gene TRBD1, 6 bases. The V gene's germline CDR1 is MDHEN and CDR2 SYDVKM. With 6 bases removed from V and 4 bases from J, the gap between germline ends came to 16 bases. This CDR3 has 15 residues. The CDR3 spells CASRSGGARGNTIYF. CDR3 bases: TGTGCCAGCAGGTCGGGGGGGGCGCGGGGAAACACCATATATTTT. Full variable domain (remainder filled in from reference TRBV28 and TRBJ1-3): DVKVTQSSRYLVKRTGEKVFLECVQDMDHENMFWYRQDPGLGLRLIYFSYDVKMKEKGDIPEGYSVSREKKERFSLILESASTNQTSMYLCASRSGGARGNTIYFGEGSWLTVV.